This TCR beta chain was found in a study of blood T cells in healthy people across ages. With regard to this clonotype: The antigen remains unidentified.

It was with a sample-barcoded 5' primer and a J-beta primer mix that a second PCR of about 6 to 12 cycles was run. TCRdb re-called the 5' RACE reads with MiXCR, one entry per CDR3 protein. The sample gives 1.5 million to 2 million distinct CDR3 sequences, approximately 30% of which show up once; 7.7% is in the top ten. General study points: Diversity of TCR beta per million T cells declined in a roughly linear way with age. Donors of long life had a larger count of naive CD4+ cells and greater diversity than aged donors.

The germline V gene encodes CDR1 MNHEY and CDR2 SVGEGT. The CDR3 covers 15 residues. J lost 1 base, V lost 4 bases, and 5 bases had no gene match. This chain connects TRBV6-2 or TRBV6-3 to TRBJ1-1; 8 nucleotides align to TRBD1. This TCR was sampled from a woman younger than 45 in good health. Sequencing was performed on blood. The CDR3 DNA follows: TGTGCCAGCAGTTTCGGGACAGGCCGGAACACTGAAGCTTTCTTT. This encodes CASSFGTGRNTEAFF.